Below, 5 T cell receptor beta chains from the same sample are listed, as sequenced in a study of T cell responses to AZD1222 COVID-19 vaccine. Produced via immunoSEQ multiplex PCR; TCRdb's table is partial and in-frame only. The top ten clones hold 8.7% of a sample with more than 15,000 clones, about nine tenths of them seen once. The sequencing here drew on peripheral blood, taken 28 days after the second AZD1222 dose. Receptor source: an adult who received the AZD1222 COVID-19 vaccine.

The sample holds a few counts of this clone. The chain carries TRBV18 and TRBJ1-1; D gene ambiguous. Trimming took 3 bases from V and 1 from J, leaving 6 bases between them. Germline CDR1 and CDR2: KGHSH and LQKENI. This CDR3 has 13 residues. CDR3 in DNA: TGTGCCAGCTCACCGCCGGGGAACACTGAAGCTTTCTTT. Amino acids: CASSPPGNTEAFF.

This clone was detected only once. The chain is built from TRBV28 and TRBJ1-2; D might be TRBD1 (5 bases). CDR3 length equals 14 residues. CDR1 is MDHEN and CDR2 is SYDVKM in the germline V gene. V was clipped by 7 bases and J by 5 bases, with 17 bases between them. This CDR3 reads CASTGPGTPYGYTF. CDR3 nucleotide sequence: TGTGCCAGCACGGGCCCAGGGACTCCTTATGGCTACACCTTC.

This clone was counted only a few times. The V call is TRBV28, the J call TRBJ1-2, with no clear D. CDR1 is MDHEN, CDR2 SYDVKM, per germline. Trimming left V 5 bases short and J 2 bases short, with 12 bases between. The CDR3 totals 14 residues. The CDR3: CASSGDILNYGYTF. The CDR3 bases are TGTGCCAGCAGTGGAGATATCCTAAACTATGGCTACACCTTC.

This clone was recorded a few times. J is TRBJ1-5 and V is TRBV21-1. TRBV21-1 has pseudogene status. The CDR3 length is 18 residues. CDR3 coding DNA: TGTGCCAGCAGCAGCCAGGGTACACTAGGCTCTGGCAATCAGCCCCAGCATTTT. Protein sequence: CASSSQGTLGSGNQPQHF.

The chain carries TRBV5-4 and TRBJ2-7; maybe TRBD2 (6 bases). Between the trimmed V and J ends, which lost 1 base and 4 bases, there was a span of 9 bases. Per the germline V gene, CDR1 is SGHNT and CDR2 is YYREEE (reference sequence). The CDR3 is made up of 13 amino acids. CDR3 loop: CASSLPGGYEQYV. The CDR3 DNA reads TGTGCCAGCAGCTTGCCCGGGGGATACGAGCAGTACGTC.